The 32 T cell receptor beta chains below all came from one sample that was sequenced in a study of beta chain features in type 1 diabetes. General study results and limits: In every one of the four CD4+ subsets, TCRB CDR3s were moderately but significantly shorter in Type 1 diabetes patients.

The entirety of the isolated RNA underwent reverse transcription, so expressed TCRB transcripts were sequenced. Method: immunoSEQ multiplex PCR; TCRdb's copy keeps in-frame clones and lacks some. The table lists around 360,000 clones, roughly an eighth of them singletons. These TCRs' antigens remain unknown. The source material was naive CD4+ T cells from blood. Receptors were obtained from a woman aged 18-29 years with type 1 diabetes.

On this clone: A junction end diverges from the germline sequence, so it may reflect a read error. The CDR3 DNA reads as TGTGCTAGCAGCTTAGTCGGGGACAGGGGAGAGACCCAGTACTTC. The encoded protein is CASSLVGDRGETQYF. The V call is TRBV7-7, the J call TRBJ2-5; 10 bases are shared with TRBD1. CDR1 and CDR2 from the germline V gene are SSHAT and FNYEAQ (reference sequence). The CDR3 length is 15 residues.

The chain has TRBV28 and TRBJ1-1; 7 nucleotides line up with TRBD1. There are 14 residues in the CDR3. The V and J ends lost 5 bases and 4 bases, in that order; junction bases with no gene match: 7. Germline assignment: CDR1 MDHEN and CDR2 SYDVKM. The CDR3 sequence is CASSLAGGRTEAFF. CDR3 sequence (DNA): TGTGCCAGCAGTCTTGCAGGGGGGCGCACTGAAGCTTTCTTT.

This clone was detected only a few times. The chain couples TRBV10-3 to TRBJ2-1, with 7 bases aligning to TRBD2. After removal of 4 bases from V and 5 bases from J, the junction contained 5 bases not matched to a gene. The CDR3 is 14 residues long. Per germline, CDR1 ENHRY and CDR2 SYGVKD. The CDR3 loop reads CAISGLAADNEQFF. CDR3 DNA: TGTGCCATCAGTGGCCTAGCGGCCGACAATGAGCAGTTCTTC.

This clone was found a few times. The J gene is TRBJ2-3, the V gene TRBV28; TRBD1 is a possible D gene (5 bases). The CDR3 covers 15 residues. Deletions cut 6 bases from V and 3 bases from J, with 16 bases between. Germline V gene lookup returns CDR1 MDHEN and CDR2 SYDVKM. The CDR3 protein is CASRGAGAGTDTQYF. DNA for the CDR3: TGTGCCAGCAGGGGCGCTGGGGCAGGGACAGATACGCAGTATTTT.

The V and J genes are TRBV7-2 and TRBJ2-7, with D possibly being TRBD2 (6 bases). The length of the CDR3 is 16 residues. Germline V gives CDR1 SGHTA, CDR2 FQGNSA. V gave up 3 bases and J gave up 1 base, with 16 bases separating them. The CDR3 is CASSFLSGRGSYEQYF. DNA of the CDR3: TGTGCCAGCAGCTTCTTATCGGGCCGGGGGTCCTACGAGCAGTACTTC. Full variable domain (outside the CDR3, taken from reference TRBV7-2 and TRBJ2-7): GAGVSQSPSNKVTEKGKDVELRCDPISGHTALYWYRQSLGQGLEFLIYFQGNSAPDKSGLPSDRFSAERTGGSVSTLTIQRTQQEDSAVYLCASSFLSGRGSYEQYFGPGTRLTVT.

The chain has TRBV2 and TRBJ2-3; D possibly corresponds to TRBD1 (5 bases). This CDR3 has 15 residues. Germline assignment: CDR1 SNHLY and CDR2 FYNNEI. Trimming removed 6 bases at V and 4 bases at J, with 17 bases between. The CDR3 region is CASRFRQKGSDTQYF. The CDR3, as DNA: TGTGCCAGCAGATTCCGACAGAAAGGTTCAGATACGCAGTATTTT.

There are a few counts of this clone. CDR3 sequence reads: CASSPTSGAYNEQFF. Written as DNA, the CDR3 is TGTGCCAGCAGCCCCACTAGCGGGGCGTACAATGAGCAGTTCTTC. This chain joins TRBV5-4 and TRBJ2-1, with TRBD2 matching over 10 bases. The CDR3 covers 15 residues. The germline V gene encodes CDR1 SGHNT and CDR2 YYREEE (reference sequence). The V and J ends lost 4 bases and 4 bases, in that order; junction bases with no gene match: 5.

The CDR3 nucleotides read TGTGCCAGCAGCTTAGGCCTAGCGAAATACAATGAGCAGTTCTTC. Its protein is CASSLGLAKYNEQFF. The chain carries TRBV11-3 and TRBJ2-1; D perhaps matches TRBD2 (6 bases). Per the germline V gene, CDR1 is SGHNT and CDR2 is YENEEA. V lost 1 base to trimming and J lost 4 bases, with 11 bases between them. This CDR3 comprises 15 residues.

The J gene is TRBJ2-7, the V gene TRBV2; no definite D call. Trimming took 7 bases from V and 4 from J, leaving 11 bases between them. This CDR3 contains 12 residues. Per the germline V gene, CDR1 is SNHLY and CDR2 is FYNNEI. This CDR3 reads CASNQEIYEQYF. CDR3 nucleotide sequence: TGTGCCAGCAATCAGGAAATTTACGAGCAGTACTTC.

This clone was recorded a few times. The genes are TRBV11-2 and TRBJ2-7; maybe TRBD1 (6 bases). In germline, CDR1 is SGHAT, CDR2 FQNNGV. This CDR3 comprises 15 residues. Trimming shortened V by 3 bases and J by 2 bases, and 14 bases separated the two germline ends. The CDR3 coding sequence is TGTGCCAGCAGCTTTTCACAGGGATCCCCCTACGAGCAGTACTTC. Translating it yields CASSFSQGSPYEQYF. The full variable domain, its missing parts supplied by reference TRBV11-2 and TRBJ2-7, is EAGVAQSPRYKIIEKRQSVAFWCNPISGHATLYWYQQILGQGPKLLIQFQNNGVVDDSQLPKDRFSAERLKGVDSTLKIQPAKLEDSAVYLCASSFSQGSPYEQYFGPGTRLTVT.

The V gene is TRBV7-2, the J gene TRBJ2-7, with 8 bases fitting TRBD2. The CDR3 covers 16 residues. Looked up from germline, CDR1 is SGHTA and CDR2 is FQGNSA. Trimming took 1 base from V and 2 from J; bases not matched to a gene: 7. CDR3 sequence: CASSLGSSGAPYEQYF. The CDR3 DNA follows: TGTGCCAGCAGCTTAGGTAGTAGCGGGGCTCCCTACGAGCAGTACTTC.

This clone has a handful of counts. This rearrangement joins TRBV5-6 to TRBJ1-4, with TRBD1 identical over 8 bases. The V and J ends lost 3 bases and 5 bases, in that order; junction bases with no gene match: 9. Germline CDR1 reads SGHDT; CDR2 reads YYEEEE. The length of the CDR3 is 16 residues. In DNA, the CDR3 is TGTGCCAGCAGCTGGGGACCGACAGGGGCCAATGAAAAACTGTTTTTT. Translated, it gives CASSWGPTGANEKLFF.

The table lists this clone with a few counts. Here the CDR3 reads CASSLHSSYEQYF. Written as DNA, the CDR3 is TGTGCCAGCAGCTTGCATTCCTCCTACGAGCAGTACTTC. The rearrangement uses TRBV5-4 and TRBJ2-7; D is undetermined. The CDR3 is 13 residues long. With 1 base removed from V and 0 bases from J, the gap between germline ends came to 5 bases. Germline CDR1 and CDR2: SGHNT and YYREEE (reference sequence).

V gene TRBV19 combines with J gene TRBJ2-7; a weak D match, TRBD2 (5 bases). The CDR3 sequence is 13 residues long. V lost 4 bases to trimming and J lost 7 bases, with 14 bases between them. The germline V gene has CDR1 LNHDA and CDR2 SQIVND (reference sequence). CDR3 nucleotides: TGTGCCAGTAGTAAGGTGGGAGTAAAGGAGCAGTACTTC. Encoded protein: CASSKVGVKEQYF.

The sample holds a few counts of this clone. This chain connects TRBV11-3 to TRBJ2-6, with D hard to call. Trimming cost V 5 bases and J 0 bases, with 11 bases left between them. In germline, CDR1 is SGHNT, CDR2 YENEEA. There are 16 residues in the CDR3. This CDR3 is CASSVQPFSGANVLTF. As DNA, the CDR3 is TGTGCCAGCAGCGTACAACCGTTCTCTGGGGCCAACGTCCTGACTTTC.

This clone was recorded a few times. The chain employs TRBV5-1 and TRBJ2-1; tentatively, D is TRBD2 (5 bases). The ends were cut back, 0 bases at V and 4 bases at J, with 11 bases in the middle. This CDR3 is 15 amino acids long. The germline V gene encodes CDR1 SGHRS and CDR2 YFSETQ. Here the CDR3 reads CASSLDITGYNEQFF. The CDR3 coding sequence is TGCGCCAGCAGCTTGGACATAACGGGGTACAATGAGCAGTTCTTC.

The V call is TRBV7-2, the J call TRBJ1-1; 9 bases fit TRBD1. In germline, CDR1 is SGHTA, CDR2 FQGNSA. V shed 5 bases, J shed 5 bases, and the junction held 3 bases outside the gene matches. This CDR3 has 13 amino acids. The CDR3 coding sequence is TGTGCCAGCAGCCTGGACAGGGGTACTGAAGCTTTCTTT. It yields the protein CASSLDRGTEAFF.

The V call is TRBV7-8, the J call TRBJ2-1; 7 positions match TRBD2. The CDR3 is made up of 15 amino acids. CDR1 SGHVS and CDR2 FQNEAQ come from the germline V gene. V lost 2 bases, J lost 8 bases, and 9 bases stayed unmatched. The CDR3 spells CASSLSRLAVDEQFF. The CDR3 DNA reads as TGTGCCAGCAGCTTATCTAGACTAGCTGTGGATGAGCAGTTCTTC.

The V gene is TRBV29-1, the J gene TRBJ1-4, with a tentative D call TRBD1 (6 bases). Deletions cut 4 bases from V and 3 bases from J, with 9 bases between. Looked up from germline, CDR1 is SQVTM and CDR2 is ANQGSEA. This CDR3 spans 13 amino acids. CDR3 sequence reads: CSVGGGANEKLFF. For the CDR3, the DNA is TGCAGCGTTGGAGGGGGTGCTAATGAAAAACTGTTTTTT.

This chain connects TRBV19 to TRBJ2-4; 8 bases agree with TRBD1. J gave up 3 bases and V 8 bases, and 3 bases lay outside the gene matches. In germline, CDR1 is LNHDA, CDR2 SQIVND (reference sequence). The CDR3 has 13 residues. CDR3 bases: TGTGCCAGTCGGGACAGGAACAAAAACATTCAGTACTTC. Amino acids: CASRDRNKNIQYF.

V and J are TRBV18 and TRBJ2-5; D remains unclear. CDR1 KGHSH and CDR2 LQKENI come from the germline V gene. Trimming shortened V by 3 bases and J by 5 bases, and 10 bases separated the two germline ends. This CDR3 has 13 residues. The CDR3 coding sequence is TGTGCCAGCTCACCCTTTACATTGGAGACCCAGTACTTC. The encoded protein is CASSPFTLETQYF.

The rearrangement joins TRBV4-2 to TRBJ2-5; D not resolved. The CDR3 is 15 residues long. The V gene lost 0 bases and the J gene lost 5 bases, with 13 bases spanning the gap. Germline V CDR1 and CDR2: LGHNA, YNFKEQ. CDR3 loop: CASSQDRDSGETQYF. The CDR3 nucleotides read TGTGCCAGCAGCCAAGATAGAGACTCCGGGGAGACCCAGTACTTC.

This clone was picked up a small number of times. The V call is TRBV5-6, the J call TRBJ1-5; perhaps TRBD1 as D (6 bases). Germline CDR1 SGHDT, CDR2 YYEEEE. CDR3 length equals 16 residues. Trimming removed 4 bases at V and 5 bases at J, with 19 bases between. CDR3 coding DNA: TGTGCCAGCAGCCAAACCGGGACACCGGTCTATCAGCCCCAGCATTTT. Translation gives CASSQTGTPVYQPQHF. Complete variable domain (other parts from reference TRBV5-6 and TRBJ1-5): DAGVTQSPTHLIKTRGQQVTLRCSPKSGHDTVSWYQQALGQGPQFIFQYYEEEERQRGNFPDRFSGHQFPNYSSELNVNALLLGDSALYLCASSQTGTPVYQPQHFGDGTRLSIL.

This clone was detected only a few times. This chain joins TRBV7-9 and TRBJ2-7, with D possibly being TRBD1 (6 bases). This CDR3 is built from 12 residues. Trimming pared 5 bases from V and 2 bases from J, leaving 7 bases between. CDR1 and CDR2 from the germline V gene are SEHNR and FQNEAQ (reference sequence). CDR3 region: CASSEGAYEQYF. The CDR3 DNA sequence: TGTGCCAGCAGCGAGGGGGCCTACGAGCAGTACTTC.

This clone was seen only a few times. The chain carries TRBV4-3 and TRBJ1-4, with D uncertain. This CDR3 is built from 13 residues. V dropped 0 bases and J dropped 8 bases, with 7 bases sitting between them. Germline CDR1 and CDR2: LGHNA and YSLEER. The CDR3 nucleotides read TGCGCCAGCAGCCAAGATCGGGGAGAAAAACTGTTTTTT. Translated, it gives CASSQDRGEKLFF.

V usage is TRBV19 and J usage is TRBJ2-1; possible D gene TRBD1, 6 bases. Trimming cost V 4 bases and J 8 bases, with 21 bases left between them. Germline V gene sequence: CDR1 LNHDA, CDR2 SQIVND (reference sequence). The CDR3 loop spans 16 amino acids. CDR3: CASSTLPGQGGHEQFF. The CDR3, as DNA: TGTGCCAGTAGTACGCTCCCGGGACAAGGGGGACATGAGCAGTTCTTC.

This clone came up a few times. This sequence joins TRBV4-3 and TRBJ2-7; 12 bases align to TRBD2. Trimming removed 1 base from V and 1 base from J; junction bases left unmatched: 5. Germline values: CDR1 LGHNA, CDR2 YSLEER. This CDR3 spans 17 amino acids. CDR3 coding DNA: TGCGCCAGCAGCCAAGCTTATACTAGCGGGAGGTCCTACGAGCAGTACTTC. Protein product: CASSQAYTSGRSYEQYF.

This clone was seen a few times. V usage is TRBV21-1 and J usage is TRBJ2-7; the table's D call TRBD2 went unverified against the DNA. TRBV21-1 is shown as a pseudogene. The CDR3 sequence is 14 residues long. CDR3 sequence: CASSKGSQVGMQYF. The CDR3 DNA reads as TGTGCCAGCAGCAAAGGGTCTCAGGTCGGGATGCAGTACTTC.

This clone appeared a few times. This chain joins TRBV14 and TRBJ2-5; no clear D. CDR1 SGHDN and CDR2 FVKESK come from the germline V gene. CDR3 size: 14 residues. Trimming took off 0 bases at V and 2 bases at J, with 7 bases between the two ends. CDR3 loop: CASSQETVQETQYF. Here the CDR3 DNA reads TGTGCCAGCAGCCAAGAGACTGTTCAAGAGACCCAGTACTTC.

This clone has more than one count but fewer than ten. V gene TRBV15 combines with J gene TRBJ2-5; 8 positions agree with TRBD2. The germline V gene has CDR1 LNHNV and CDR2 YYDKDF (reference sequence). V lost 0 bases to trimming and J lost 4 bases; unmatched junction nucleotides: 4. This CDR3 has 15 amino acids. The CDR3 DNA sequence: TGTGCCACCAGCAGAGACATAGCGGGGCGAGAGACCCAGTACTTC. It encodes CATSRDIAGRETQYF.

This clone showed up just a few times. The chain joins TRBV7-9 to TRBJ1-1, with 10 bases identical to TRBD1. The V segment lost 5 bases and the J segment 7 bases; nucleotides outside the gene matches: 7. In germline, CDR1 is SEHNR, CDR2 FQNEAQ (reference sequence). The CDR3 extends over 14 amino acids. CDR3 residues: CASSAGTGEYEAFF. CDR3 DNA sequence: TGTGCCAGCAGCGCGGGGACAGGGGAGTATGAAGCTTTCTTT.

This clone occurred a few times. The chain combines TRBV18 with TRBJ2-7, with 11 bases aligning to TRBD1. The junction had 3 bases not matched to a gene; V was cut back by 5 bases and J by 0 bases. The CDR3 is made up of 15 amino acids. Germline CDR1 and CDR2: KGHSH and LQKENI. CDR3 region: CASSEGTGGSYEQYF. CDR3 DNA: TGTGCCAGCTCAGAAGGGACAGGGGGCTCCTACGAGCAGTACTTC. The complete variable domain, with remaining parts taken from reference TRBV18 and TRBJ2-7, reads NAGVMQNPRHLVRRRGQEARLRCSPMKGHSHVYWYRQLPEEGLKFMVYLQKENIIDESGMPKERFSAEFPKEGPSILRIQQVVRGDSAAYFCASSEGTGGSYEQYFGPGTRLTVT.